This TCR beta chain was sequenced for a study of beta chain features in type 1 diabetes. Study findings and constraints: In the patient group, naive, central memory and Treg TCRB repertoires seemed more alike than in the healthy donor group. A moderate, significant TCRB CDR3 shortening appeared in type 1 diabetes across four CD4+ subsets. Insertions at VDJ junctions were less frequent in type 1 diabetes patients. These patients also deleted more nucleotides at the same junctions.

Points on this clone: Its antigen is not identified.

Every bit of the isolated RNA underwent reverse transcription, so sequencing read expressed TCRB transcripts. Deep immunoSEQ sequencing covered naive, central memory and regulatory T cell samples. Repertoires were generated with immunoSEQ multiplex PCR, while TCRdb's copy carries only in-frame clones and drops some. Of over 600,000 clones detected, roughly 12% appear once; the ten largest clones hold more than 0.1%. The authors obtained over 95% purity in all sorted populations. The CDR3 contains 11 residues. CDR1 and CDR2 (germline): SQVTM, ANQGSEA. The sample comprised naive CD4+ T cells from blood. V is TRBV29-1 and J is TRBJ2-5, with D possibly TRBD1 on 5 matching bases. TRBJ2-7 matches the DNA end more closely, so the J call is doubtful. This receptor was taken from a man aged 30-40 years with type 1 diabetes. The CDR3 region has the DNA TGCAGCGTGGAGACAGCGTACGAGCAGTACTTC. This translates into CSVETAYEQYF.